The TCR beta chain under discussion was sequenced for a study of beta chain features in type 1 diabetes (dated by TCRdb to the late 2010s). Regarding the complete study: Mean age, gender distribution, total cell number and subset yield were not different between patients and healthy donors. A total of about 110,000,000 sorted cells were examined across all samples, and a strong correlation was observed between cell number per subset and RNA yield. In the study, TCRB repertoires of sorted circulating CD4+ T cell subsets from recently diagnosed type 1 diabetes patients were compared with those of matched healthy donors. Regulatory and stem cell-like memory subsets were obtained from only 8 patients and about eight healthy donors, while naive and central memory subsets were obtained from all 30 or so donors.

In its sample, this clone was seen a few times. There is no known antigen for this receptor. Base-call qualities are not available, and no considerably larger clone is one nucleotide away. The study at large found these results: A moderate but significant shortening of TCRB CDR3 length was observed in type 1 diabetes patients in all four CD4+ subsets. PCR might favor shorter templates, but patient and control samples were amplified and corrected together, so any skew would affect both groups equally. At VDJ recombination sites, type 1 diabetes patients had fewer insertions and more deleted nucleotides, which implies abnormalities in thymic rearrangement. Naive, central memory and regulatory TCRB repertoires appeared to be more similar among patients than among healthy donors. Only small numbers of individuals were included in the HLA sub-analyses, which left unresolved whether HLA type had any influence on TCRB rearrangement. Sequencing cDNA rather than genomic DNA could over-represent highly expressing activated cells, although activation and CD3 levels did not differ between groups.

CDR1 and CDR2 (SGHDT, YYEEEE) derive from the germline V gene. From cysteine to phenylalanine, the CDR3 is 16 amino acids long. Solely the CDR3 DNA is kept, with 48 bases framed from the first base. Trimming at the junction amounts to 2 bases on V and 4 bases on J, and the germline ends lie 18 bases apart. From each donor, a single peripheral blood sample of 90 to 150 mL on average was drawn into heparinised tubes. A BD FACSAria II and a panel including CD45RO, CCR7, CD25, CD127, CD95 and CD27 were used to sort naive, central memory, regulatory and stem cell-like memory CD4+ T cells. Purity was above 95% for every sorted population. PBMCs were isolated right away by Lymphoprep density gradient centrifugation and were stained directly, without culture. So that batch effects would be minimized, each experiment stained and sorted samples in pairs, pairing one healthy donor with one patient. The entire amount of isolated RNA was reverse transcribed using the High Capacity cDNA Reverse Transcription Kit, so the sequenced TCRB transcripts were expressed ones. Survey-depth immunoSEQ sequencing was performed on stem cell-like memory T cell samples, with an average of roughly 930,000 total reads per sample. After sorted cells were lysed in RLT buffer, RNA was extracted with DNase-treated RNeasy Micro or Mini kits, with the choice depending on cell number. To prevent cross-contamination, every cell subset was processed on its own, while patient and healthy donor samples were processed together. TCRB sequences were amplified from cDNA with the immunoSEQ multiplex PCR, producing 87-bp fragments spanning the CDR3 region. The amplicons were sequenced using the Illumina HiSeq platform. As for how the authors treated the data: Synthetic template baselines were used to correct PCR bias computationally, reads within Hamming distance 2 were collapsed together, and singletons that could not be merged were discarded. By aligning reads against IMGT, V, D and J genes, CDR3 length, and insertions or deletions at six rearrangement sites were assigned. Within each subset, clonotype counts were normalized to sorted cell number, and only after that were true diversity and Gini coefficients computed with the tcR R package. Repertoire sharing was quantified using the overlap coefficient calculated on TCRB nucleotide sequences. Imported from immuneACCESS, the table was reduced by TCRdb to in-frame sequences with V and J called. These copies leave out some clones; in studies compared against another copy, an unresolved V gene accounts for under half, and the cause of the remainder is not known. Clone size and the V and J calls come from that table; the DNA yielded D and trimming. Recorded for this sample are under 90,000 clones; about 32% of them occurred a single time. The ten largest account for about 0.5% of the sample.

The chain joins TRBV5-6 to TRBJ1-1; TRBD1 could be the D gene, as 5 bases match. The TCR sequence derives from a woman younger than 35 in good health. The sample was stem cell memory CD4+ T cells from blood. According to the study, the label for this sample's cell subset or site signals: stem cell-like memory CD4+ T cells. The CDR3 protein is CASSFPTTGGVTEAFF. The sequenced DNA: TGTGCCAGCAGCTTCCCAACGACGGGGGGTGTCACTGAAGCTTTCTTT.